The clone carrying this T cell receptor (beta chain) was seen more than once but under ten times. Antigen unknown. The sample is drawn from a study of T-cell reconstitution after alpha-beta-depleted transplantation in children. The TCRbeta library was prepared with unique molecular identifiers. MiXCR, applied by TCRdb to the PCR reads, yields one record per CDR3 protein. Here the sample spans 550,000 to 600,000 distinct CDR3 sequences, around 23% being singletons. Findings and limits, study-wide: By one year post-transplant, T-cell counts and diversity largely arose from T cells that were newly produced. Reportedly, roughly two months post-transplant, alpha-beta T cells arose from several hundred expanded graft clones. Surviving recipient T cells and thymic progenitors underlay high day-60 TCRbeta diversity in some patients.

The TCR sequence derives from a boy younger than two who had a stem cell transplant for acute myeloid leukemia, so the T cells may come from the graft donor. The sequenced sample was PBMCs, mostly from graft donor cells, obtained 360 days after TCRalphabeta/CD19-depleted stem cell transplant.

CDR3 sequence reads: CSARVDKEAFF. The CDR3 bases are TGCAGTGCTAGAGTCGACAAAGAAGCTTTCTTT. V is TRBV20-1 and J is TRBJ1-1; no reliable D call. The CDR3 runs to 11 residues. Trimming stripped 1 base from V and 8 bases from J, with 8 bases between. Germline V gene data show CDR1 as DFQATT and CDR2 as SNEGSKA (reference sequence).